The following is a T cell receptor beta chain sequence with its context. Original data processing: The assay estimated nucleated cells by amplifying reference gene primers. Clones were read by immunoSEQ multiplex PCR, and TCRdb kept only the in-frame ones, dropping some. D and trimming were read from the DNA, whereas the V and J calls and clone size are those reported in that table. Of under 150,000 clones in the sample, 85% were seen once. The record originates from a study of blood T cell repertoires in COVID-19. At the level of the study: The analysed material was cDNA or gDNA that came from T cells, B-cell-depleted T cells, or PBMCs.

The CDR3 runs to 16 residues. The V and J ends lost 6 bases and 0 bases respectively, with 14 bases between them. Germline CDR1 and CDR2: MGHRA and YSYEKL. V gene TRBV4-1 combines with J gene TRBJ2-2, with a tentative D call TRBD2 (7 bases). This clonotype was obtained from a woman in her sixties with COVID-19, enrolled during active disease. What was sequenced was peripheral blood. The CDR3, as DNA: TGCGCCAGCAGTCCCTCGGGGGGCCCGAACACCGGGGAGCTGTTTTTT. Its translation is CASSPSGGPNTGELFF.